This paragraph covers one T cell receptor (beta chain) sequence. Its target is unknown. TCRdb processed the 5' RACE reads anew with MiXCR; each CDR3 protein has one entry. The data show roughly 550,000 distinct CDR3 sequences, with around 21% seen just once and about 12% held by the top ten. This sample is drawn from a study of T-cell memory formation after mild COVID-19. Regarding the study as a whole: Confirmation was lacking for SARS-CoV-2 specificity of second-wave clones that peaked on day 37.

CDR1 and CDR2 (germline): SGHTA, FQGNSA. The CDR3 sequence is 17 residues long. Trimming left V 3 bases short and J 4 bases short, with 20 bases between. Sequencing was carried out using PBMCs or a T cell subset sorted from them (not recorded which). The chain has TRBV7-2 and TRBJ2-3; D may be TRBD2 (5 bases). This receptor was taken from an adult woman who had mild COVID-19 (a few samples of this study predate the infection). Cell type and time point are not known. The CDR3 nucleotides are TGTGCCAGCAGCTTCGGTCATGGGAGTGACTGGCCAGATACGCAGTATTTT. Protein sequence: CASSFGHGSDWPDTQYF.